Sequencing of this T cell receptor beta chain was carried out in a study of identical twins. Germline assignment: CDR1 SGHTA and CDR2 FQGTGA. CDR3 length: 13 residues. The germline V and J ends were trimmed by 6 bases and 4 bases, with 11 bases remaining between them. TCRdb independently ran MiXCR on the 5' RACE reads; one entry per CDR3 protein. The table has fewer than 900,000 distinct CDR3 sequences, 18% seen once. Study conclusions and caveats: Conclusions leaned on cross-sectional statistical analysis and did not track the same donors over time. The study found that models underestimated out-of-frame TCR alpha sharing in monozygotic twins.

Turning to this clonotype: The antigen remains unidentified.

This same sample was also taken into another study, of T cells expressing NK-cell markers. That report adds: Dominance of the CD3+CD56-NKG2C+ fraction by these clonotypes also held in a handful of donors.

This sequence originates from a woman under 30 in good health. This sequence joins TRBV7-3 and TRBJ2-3; D is unclear. Sample: PBMCs. The CDR3 bases are TGTGCCAGCAGTTTCGACCGCGCAGATACGCAGTATTTT. This translates into CASSFDRADTQYF.